This T cell receptor (beta chain) was captured in a study of T cell responses to AZD1222 COVID-19 vaccine. Regarding the study as a whole: White British ancestry dominated among donors, who included more females, and clonal diversity was possibly underestimated. AZD1222 recipients seropositive at baseline numbered only 6 or 7.

Sequencing was performed with immunoSEQ multiplex PCR; in TCRdb, only in-frame clones are kept and a portion is missing. The sample yields 150,000 to 200,000 clones, approximately 90% seen once. The CDR3 has 13 amino acids. Germline V lookup: CDR1 GTSNPN, CDR2 SVGIG (reference sequence). V was cut by 4 bases and J by 3 bases, with 10 bases left in between. In the case of this clone: Antigen unknown.

This receptor was identified in an adult who received the AZD1222 COVID-19 vaccine. This chain connects TRBV30 to TRBJ1-5; no definite D call. Sequenced material: peripheral blood, taken 28 days after the second AZD1222 dose. The CDR3 nucleotides read TGTGCCTGGAACCGAGGGAACAATCAGCCCCAGCATTTT. It specifies CAWNRGNNQPQHF.